This record covers a single T cell receptor (beta chain). This specimen comes from a study of shared clonotypes between healthy human individuals. Using immunoSEQ multiplex PCR, the repertoire was profiled, and TCRdb retains in-frame clones only, with some absent. The sample contains 2 million to 2.5 million clones, around 95% of which appear only once. The CDR3 covers 16 residues. V shed 0 bases and J 6 bases; nucleotides not matched to a gene: 7. Germline assignment: CDR1 SNHLY and CDR2 FYNNEI. The V and J genes are TRBV2 and TRBJ2-3; 9 nucleotides line up with TRBD1. The TCR sequence derives from a man between 18 and 29 years old in good health. The sample taken for sequencing was naive CD4+ T cells sorted from blood. Subset given: CD45RA+ positively selected. In DNA form, the CDR3 reads TGTGCCAGCAGTGAAGCACGTCCCGGACAGGGGGATACGCAGTATTTT. This gives the protein CASSEARPGQGDTQYF.